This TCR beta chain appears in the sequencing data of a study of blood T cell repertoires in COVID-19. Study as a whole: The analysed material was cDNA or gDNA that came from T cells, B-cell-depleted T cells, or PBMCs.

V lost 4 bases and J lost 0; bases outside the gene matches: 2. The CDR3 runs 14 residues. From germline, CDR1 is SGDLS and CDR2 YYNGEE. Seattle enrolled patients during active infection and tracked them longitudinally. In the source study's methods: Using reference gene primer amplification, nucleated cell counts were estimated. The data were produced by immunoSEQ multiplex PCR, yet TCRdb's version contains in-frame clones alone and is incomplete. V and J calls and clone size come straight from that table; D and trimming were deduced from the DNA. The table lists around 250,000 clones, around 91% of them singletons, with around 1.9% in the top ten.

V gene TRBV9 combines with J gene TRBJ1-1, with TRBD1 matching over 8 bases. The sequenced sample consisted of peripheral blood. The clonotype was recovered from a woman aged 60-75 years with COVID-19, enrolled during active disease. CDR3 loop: CASSLQGVNTEAFF. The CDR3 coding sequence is TGTGCCAGCAGCTTACAGGGGGTGAACACTGAAGCTTTCTTT.